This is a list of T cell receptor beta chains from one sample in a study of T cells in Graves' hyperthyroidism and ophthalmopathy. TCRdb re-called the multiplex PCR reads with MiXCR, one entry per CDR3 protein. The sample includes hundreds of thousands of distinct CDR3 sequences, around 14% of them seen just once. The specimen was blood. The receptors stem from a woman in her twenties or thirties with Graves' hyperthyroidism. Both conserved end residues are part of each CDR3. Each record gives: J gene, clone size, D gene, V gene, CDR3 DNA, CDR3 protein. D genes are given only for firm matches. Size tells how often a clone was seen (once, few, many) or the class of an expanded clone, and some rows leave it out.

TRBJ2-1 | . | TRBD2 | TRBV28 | TGTGCCAGCAGTTTAGCTAGCGGGAGGGCCTACAATGAGCAGTTCTTC | CASSLASGRAYNEQFF
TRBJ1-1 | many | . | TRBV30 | TGTGCCTGGAGGGGGAGGACTCCTAGCACTGAAGCTTTCTTT | CAWRGRTPSTEAFF
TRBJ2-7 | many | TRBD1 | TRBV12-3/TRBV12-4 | TGTGCCAGCAGAAAAAGAGGTGCAGGACAGGGGAATTACGAGCAGTACTTC | CASRKRGAGQGNYEQYF
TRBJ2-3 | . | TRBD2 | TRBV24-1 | TGTGCCACCAGTGATCCCCTGACTAGCGGGAGGGCCGCTGATACGCAGTATTTT | CATSDPLTSGRAADTQYF
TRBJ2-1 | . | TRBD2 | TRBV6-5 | TGTGCCAGCAGTTATTCGAAGGCGAGAGGGTGCGGGAGGATCCTTGAGCAGTTCTTC | CASSYSKARGCGRILEQFF
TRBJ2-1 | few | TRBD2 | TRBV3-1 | TGTGCCAGCAGCCTCCGGGCTAGCGGGAGAAATGAGCAGTTCTTC | CASSLRASGRNEQFF
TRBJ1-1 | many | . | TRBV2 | TGTGCCAGGACCGGACCAGAGAACACTGAAGCTTTCTTT | CARTGPENTEAFF
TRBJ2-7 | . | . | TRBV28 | TGTGCCAGCATCCCCCCGGGTCCCTACGAGCAGTACTTC | CASIPPGPYEQYF
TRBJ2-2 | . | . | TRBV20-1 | TGCAGTGGGAGGGGCAGTGCAATCGCCGGGGAGCTGTTTTTT | CSGRGSAIAGELFF
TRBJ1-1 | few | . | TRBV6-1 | TGTGCCAGCAAGGGGAACACTGAAGCTTCCTTT | CASKGNTEASF
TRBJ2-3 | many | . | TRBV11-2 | TGTGCCAGCAGCTTCGCGGACAACACAGATACGCAGTATTTT | CASSFADNTDTQYF
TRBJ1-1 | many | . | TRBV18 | TGTGCCAGCTCACAAGGACGAGGGGCAGAAGCTTTCTTT | CASSQGRGAEAFF
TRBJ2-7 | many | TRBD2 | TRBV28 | TGTGCCAGCAGGGGTAGCGGGAGCTCCTACAAGCAGTACTTC | CASRGSGSSYKQYF
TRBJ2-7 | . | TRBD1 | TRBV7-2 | TGTGCCAGCAGCTTACCCGGAATCTGGACAGGCGACTCCTACGAGCAGTACTTC | CASSLPGIWTGDSYEQYF
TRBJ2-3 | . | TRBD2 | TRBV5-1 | TGCGCCAGCAGCTTGGACTCTCTAGCGGTTAGACGAACAGATACGCAGTATTTT | CASSLDSLAVRRTDTQYF
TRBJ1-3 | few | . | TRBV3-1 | TGTGCCAGCAGCCAAGATCTAGGGTCGTCTGGAAACACCATATATTTT | CASSQDLGSSGNTIYF
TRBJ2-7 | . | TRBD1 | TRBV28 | TGTGCCAGCAGCCTTCCTTCCCCACCCCTCGACAGGGGGTCCTCCTACGAGCAGTACTTC | CASSLPSPPLDRGSSYEQYF
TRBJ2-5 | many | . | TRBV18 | TGTGCCAGCTCACCACCCATTCTGCAAGAGACCCAGTACTTC | CASSPPILQETQYF
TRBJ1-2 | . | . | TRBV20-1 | TGCAGTGCTAGAGAGGACACCGACGCCCTTTACTATGGCTACACCTTC | CSAREDTDALYYGYTF
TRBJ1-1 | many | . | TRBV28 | TGTGCCAGCAGTCTGCAGGTTACGAACACTGAAGCTTTCTTT | CASSLQVTNTEAFF
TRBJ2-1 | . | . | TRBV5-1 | TGCGCCAGCAGCTTGTCCGGAGAACCTCGGTATGAGCAGTTCTTC | CASSLSGEPRYEQFF
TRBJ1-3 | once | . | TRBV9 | TGTGCCAGCAGCGTATCTGACGGTAGCTCTGGAAACACCATATATTTT | CASSVSDGSSGNTIYF
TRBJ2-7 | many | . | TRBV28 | TGTGCCAGCAGCCCGACAGGACTTGTGGTGCAGTACTTC | CASSPTGLVVQYF
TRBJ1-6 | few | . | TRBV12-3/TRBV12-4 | TGTGCCAGCAGCCGGACACAAGATAATTCACCCCTCCACTTT | CASSRTQDNSPLHF
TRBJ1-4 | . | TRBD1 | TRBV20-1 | TGCAGTGCTCCTATAAACAGGGGGAATCGGGAAAAACTGTTTTTT | CSAPINRGNREKLFF
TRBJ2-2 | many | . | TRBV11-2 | TGTGCCAGCAGCTTGGCATCGAACACCGGGGAGCTGTTTTTT | CASSLASNTGELFF
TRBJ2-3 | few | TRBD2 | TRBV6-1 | TGTGCCAGCAGTTCCCGGACTAGCGGGAGGGCCCCAGATACGCAGTATTTT | CASSSRTSGRAPDTQYF
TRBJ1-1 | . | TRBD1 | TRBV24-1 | TGTGCGGAAGGAGGGACAGCACACATGAACACTGAAGCTTTCTTT | CAEGGTAHMNTEAFF
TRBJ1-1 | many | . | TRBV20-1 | TGCAGTGCTGGTGAGACAGGTCTGAACACTGAAGCTTTCTTT | CSAGETGLNTEAFF
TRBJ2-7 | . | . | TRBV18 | TGTGCCAGCTCACCGTTCGTAGTGCCCCGTTTACCCGAGCAGTACTTC | CASSPFVVPRLPEQYF
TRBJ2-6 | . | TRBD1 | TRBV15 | TGTGCCACCAGCAGAGCTACAGGGGGCGCCGGGGCCAACGTCCTGACTTTC | CATSRATGGAGANVLTF
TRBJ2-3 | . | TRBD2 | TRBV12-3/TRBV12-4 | TGTGCCAGCGGCCCGGGAGGGGGGGGAGGAGATACGCAGTATTTT | CASGPGGGGGDTQYF
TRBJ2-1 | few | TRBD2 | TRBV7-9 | TGTGCCAGCAGCCTCAGCGGCGGGAGCTTGAATGAGCAGTTCTTC | CASSLSGGSLNEQFF
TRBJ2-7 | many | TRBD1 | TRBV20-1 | TGCAGTGCTAGAGGGGACAGGTTCGAGCAGTACTTC | CSARGDRFEQYF
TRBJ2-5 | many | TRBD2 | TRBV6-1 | TGTGCCAGCAGTGAGGGGACTAGCGGGATCCACCAAGAGACCCAGTACTTC | CASSEGTSGIHQETQYF
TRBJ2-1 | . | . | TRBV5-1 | TGCGCCAGCAGCCACGACGGGTACAATGAGCAGTTCTTC | CASSHDGYNEQFF
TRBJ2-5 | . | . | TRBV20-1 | TGCAGTGCTAGGGGGTCGGCGACCCAGTACTTC | CSARGSATQYF
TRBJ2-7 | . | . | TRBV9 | TGTGCCAGCAGCGAGAGGTGGGGATCAACCTACGAGCAGTACTTC | CASSERWGSTYEQYF
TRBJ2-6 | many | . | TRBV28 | TGTGCCAGCAGCATCTCTGGGGCCAACGTCCTGACTTTC | CASSISGANVLTF
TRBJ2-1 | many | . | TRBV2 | TGTGCCAGCAGTGTGTCCAGGGGCACCGATGAGCAGTTCTTC | CASSVSRGTDEQFF
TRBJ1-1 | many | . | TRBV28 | TGTGCCAGCGTAAAAGAGGACACTGAAGCTTTCTTT | CASVKEDTEAFF
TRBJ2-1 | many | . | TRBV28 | TGTGCCAGCAGTTTTCCTCTATCCCCTGGGGGAGTAAACAATGAGCAGTTCTTC | CASSFPLSPGGVNNEQFF
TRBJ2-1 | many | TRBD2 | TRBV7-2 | TGTGCCAGCAGCTTCGCGGGAGGTCATGAGCAGTTCTTC | CASSFAGGHEQFF
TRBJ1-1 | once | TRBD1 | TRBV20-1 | TGCAGTGCCAATCAGACAGGGCCCAAAGCTTTCTTT | CSANQTGPKAFF
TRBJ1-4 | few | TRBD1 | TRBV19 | TGTGCCAGGGAAATCTCCTTCTCCTGGGACAGGACTAATGAAAAACTGTTTTTT | CAREISFSWDRTNEKLFF
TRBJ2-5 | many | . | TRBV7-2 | TGTGCCAGCAGCTCCCGACAGGGAGGGCAAGAGACCCAGTACTTC | CASSSRQGGQETQYF
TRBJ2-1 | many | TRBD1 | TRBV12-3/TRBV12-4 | TGTGCCAGCAGTTTCGCAGGGACAGGGGGACCCAGCTCCTACAATGAGCAGTTCTTC | CASSFAGTGGPSSYNEQFF
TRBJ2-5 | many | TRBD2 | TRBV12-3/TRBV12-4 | TGTGCCAGCAGTCTAGCGGATCAAGAGACCCAGTACTTC | CASSLADQETQYF
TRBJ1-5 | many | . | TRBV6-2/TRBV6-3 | TGTGCCAGCAGCTCTGCAGGGAGGGCCCAGCCCCAGCATTTT | CASSSAGRAQPQHF
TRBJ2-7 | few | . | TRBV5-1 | TGCGCCAGCAGCCGAACCAGGGGGGGGGACTACGAGCAGTACTTC | CASSRTRGGDYEQYF
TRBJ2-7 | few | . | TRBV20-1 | TGCAGTGCCCAAGGAGCCTACGAGCAGTACTTC | CSAQGAYEQYF